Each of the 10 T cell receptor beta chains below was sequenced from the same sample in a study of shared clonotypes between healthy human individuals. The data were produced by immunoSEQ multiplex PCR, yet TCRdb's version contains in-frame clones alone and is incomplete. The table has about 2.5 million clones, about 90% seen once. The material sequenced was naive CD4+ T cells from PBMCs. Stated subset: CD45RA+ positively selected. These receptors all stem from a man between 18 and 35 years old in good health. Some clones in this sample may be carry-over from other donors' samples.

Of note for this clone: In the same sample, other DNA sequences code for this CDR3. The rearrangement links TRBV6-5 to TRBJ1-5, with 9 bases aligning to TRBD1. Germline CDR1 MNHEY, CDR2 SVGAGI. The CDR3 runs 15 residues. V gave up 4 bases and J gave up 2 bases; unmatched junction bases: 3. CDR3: CASSSRTGGNQPQHF. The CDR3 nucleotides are TGTGCCAGCAGTTCCCGGACAGGGGGCAATCAGCCCCAGCATTTT.

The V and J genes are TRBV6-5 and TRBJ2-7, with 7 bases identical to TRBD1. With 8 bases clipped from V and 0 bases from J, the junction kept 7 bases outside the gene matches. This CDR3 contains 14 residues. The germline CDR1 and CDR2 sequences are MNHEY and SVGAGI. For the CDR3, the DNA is TGTGCCAGCGGACAGGACTGGCGCTCCTACGAGCAGTACTTC. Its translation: CASGQDWRSYEQYF.

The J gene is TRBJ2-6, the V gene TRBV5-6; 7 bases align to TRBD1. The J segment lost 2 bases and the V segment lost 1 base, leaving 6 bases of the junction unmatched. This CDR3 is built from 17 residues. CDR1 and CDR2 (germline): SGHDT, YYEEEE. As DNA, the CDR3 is TGTGCCAGCAGCTTGAGGGGGCGCGCCGCTGGGGCCAACGTCCTGACTTTC. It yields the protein CASSLRGRAAGANVLTF.

This CDR3 is CASSSAGQIYEQYF. CDR3 coding DNA: TGTGCCAGCAGTTCAGCGGGACAGATCTACGAGCAGTACTTC. This chain links TRBV6-5 with TRBJ2-7; D possibly uses TRBD1 or TRBD2 (7 bases each). Germline CDR1 and CDR2: MNHEY and SVGAGI. V was pared by 4 bases and J by 3 bases, with 13 bases between. This CDR3 has 14 amino acids.

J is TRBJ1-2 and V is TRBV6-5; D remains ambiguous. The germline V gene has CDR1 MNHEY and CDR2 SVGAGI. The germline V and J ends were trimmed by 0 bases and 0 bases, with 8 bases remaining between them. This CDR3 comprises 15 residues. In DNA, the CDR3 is TGTGCCAGCAGTTACTCCGGCATCGCTAACTATGGCTACACCTTC. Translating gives CASSYSGIANYGYTF.

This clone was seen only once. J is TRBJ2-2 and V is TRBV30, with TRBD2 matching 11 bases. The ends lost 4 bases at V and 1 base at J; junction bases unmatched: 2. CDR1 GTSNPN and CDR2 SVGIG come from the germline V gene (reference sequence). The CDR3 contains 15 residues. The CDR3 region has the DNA TGTGCCTGGACCGGGACTAGCGGGAACACCGGGGAGCTGTTTTTT. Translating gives CAWTGTSGNTGELFF. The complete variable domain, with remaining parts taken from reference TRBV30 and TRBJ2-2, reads SQTIHQWPATLVQPVGSPLSLECTVEGTSNPNLYWYRQAAGRGLQLLFYSVGIGQISSEVPQNLSASRPQDRQFILSSKKLLLSDSGFYLCAWTGTSGNTGELFFGEGSRLTVL.

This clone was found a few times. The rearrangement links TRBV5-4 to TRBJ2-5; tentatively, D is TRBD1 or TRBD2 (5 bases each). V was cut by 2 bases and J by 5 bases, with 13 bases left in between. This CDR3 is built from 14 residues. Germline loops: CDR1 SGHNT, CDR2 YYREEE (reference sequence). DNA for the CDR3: TGTGCCAGCAGCTTTAATACTGGGGGTGAGACCCAGTACTTC. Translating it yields CASSFNTGGETQYF.

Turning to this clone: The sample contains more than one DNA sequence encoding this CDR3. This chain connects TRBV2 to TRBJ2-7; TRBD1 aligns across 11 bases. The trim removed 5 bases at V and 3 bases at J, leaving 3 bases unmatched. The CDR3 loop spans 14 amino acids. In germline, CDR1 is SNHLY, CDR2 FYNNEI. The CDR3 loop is CASSPGTGGYEQYF. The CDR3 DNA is TGTGCCAGCAGTCCCGGGACAGGGGGCTACGAGCAGTACTTC.

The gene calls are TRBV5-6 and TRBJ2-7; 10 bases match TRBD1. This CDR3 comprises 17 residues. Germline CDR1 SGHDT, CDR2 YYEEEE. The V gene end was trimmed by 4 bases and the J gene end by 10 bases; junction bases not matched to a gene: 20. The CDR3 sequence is CASSRNLDRTGGDGQYF. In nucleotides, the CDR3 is TGTGCCAGCAGCCGGAATTTGGACAGGACAGGGGGAGATGGTCAGTACTTC.

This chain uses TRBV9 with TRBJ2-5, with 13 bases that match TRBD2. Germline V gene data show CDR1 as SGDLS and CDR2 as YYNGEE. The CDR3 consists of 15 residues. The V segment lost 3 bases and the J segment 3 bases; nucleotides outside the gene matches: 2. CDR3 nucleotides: TGTGCCAGCAGCGCCGGGACTAGCGGGGAAGAGACCCAGTACTTC. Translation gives CASSAGTSGEETQYF.